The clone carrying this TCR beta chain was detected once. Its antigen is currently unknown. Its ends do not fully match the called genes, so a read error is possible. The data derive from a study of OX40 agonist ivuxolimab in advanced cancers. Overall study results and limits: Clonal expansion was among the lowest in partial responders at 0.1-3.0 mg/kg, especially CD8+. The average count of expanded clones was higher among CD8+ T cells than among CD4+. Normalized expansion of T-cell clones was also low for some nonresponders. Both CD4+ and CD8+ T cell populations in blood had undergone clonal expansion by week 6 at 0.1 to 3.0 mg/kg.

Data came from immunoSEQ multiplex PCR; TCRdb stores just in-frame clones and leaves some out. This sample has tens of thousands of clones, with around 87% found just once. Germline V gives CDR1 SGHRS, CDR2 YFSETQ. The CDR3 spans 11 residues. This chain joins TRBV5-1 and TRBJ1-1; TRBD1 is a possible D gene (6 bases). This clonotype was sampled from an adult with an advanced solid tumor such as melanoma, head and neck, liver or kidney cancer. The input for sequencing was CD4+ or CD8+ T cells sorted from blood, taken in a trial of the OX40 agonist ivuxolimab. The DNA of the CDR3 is TGCGCCAGCCCAGGGGATCAGGGGAGGATCTTT. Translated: CASPGDQGRIF.